Presented here are 15 T cell receptor beta chains from one specimen sequenced in a study of cytomegalovirus exposure and HLA in healthy donors. Amplification used 60 Vbeta primers and 13 Jbeta primers. Generated by immunoSEQ multiplex PCR, the TCRdb table keeps only in-frame clones and is missing some. The sample carries over 65,000 clones, around 80% recorded once. Material: PBMCs. The receptors were gathered from a middle-aged man in good health and CMV-seronegative.

The V call is TRBV5-1, the J call TRBJ2-2; D possibly corresponds to TRBD1 (5 bases). The CDR3 covers 14 residues. Trimming pared 3 bases from V and 4 bases from J, leaving 10 bases between. The V gene's germline CDR1 is SGHRS and CDR2 YFSETQ. CDR3 amino acids: CASSSSDITGELFF. The DNA of the CDR3 is TGCGCCAGCAGCTCCTCGGACATCACCGGGGAGCTGTTTTTT.

The J gene is TRBJ2-7, the V gene TRBV7-6, with TRBD2 as a possible D gene (6 bases). The CDR3 spans 15 residues. Trimming took off 1 base at V and 7 bases at J, with 17 bases between the two ends. Per the germline V gene, CDR1 is SGHVS and CDR2 is FNYEAQ. CDR3 DNA: TGTGCCAGCAGCTTAGAGCGGGTTACGGCGGGGGAGCAGTACTTC. Residues: CASSLERVTAGEQYF.

The gene calls are TRBV18 and TRBJ2-7; tentatively, D is TRBD2 (6 bases). Between the trimmed V and J ends, which lost 3 bases and 0 bases, there was a span of 15 bases. The CDR3 is 16 amino acids. Germline V gene data show CDR1 as KGHSH and CDR2 as LQKENI. The CDR3 region has the DNA TGTGCCAGCTCACCCTCTACGGGGGAGAGCTCCTACGAGCAGTACTTC. Encoded protein: CASSPSTGESSYEQYF.

This clone is a singleton in its sample. The rearrangement links TRBV15 to TRBJ1-2; D unclear. Trimming left V 0 bases short and J 7 bases short, with 12 bases between. In germline, CDR1 is LNHNV, CDR2 YYDKDF (reference sequence). This CDR3 is built from 14 residues. As DNA, the CDR3 is TGTGCCACCAGCAGAGATCGGGGAGGACGTGGCTACACCTTC. It encodes CATSRDRGGRGYTF.

This clone showed up just a few times. The chain recombines TRBV2 with TRBJ2-6, with 14 bases aligning to TRBD2. Germline values: CDR1 SNHLY, CDR2 FYNNEI. CDR3 length: 19 amino acids. V shed 2 bases, J shed 1 base, and the junction held 4 bases outside the gene matches. CDR3 in amino acids: CASSESGLAGESGANVLTF. CDR3 bases: TGTGCCAGCAGTGAATCGGGACTAGCGGGAGAATCTGGGGCCAACGTCCTGACTTTC.

V usage is TRBV5-4 and J usage is TRBJ1-1; tentatively, D is TRBD1 (5 bases). Germline assignment: CDR1 SGHNT and CDR2 YYREEE (reference sequence). The length of the CDR3 is 14 residues. Trimming took 4 bases from V and 0 from J, leaving 10 bases between them. This CDR3 reads CASSHGQLNTEAFF. The CDR3 DNA reads as TGTGCCAGCAGCCACGGACAACTGAACACTGAAGCTTTCTTT. The whole variable domain, filled in from reference TRBV5-4 and TRBJ1-1, reads ETGVTQSPTHLIKTRGQQVTLRCSSQSGHNTVSWYQQALGQGPQFIFQYYREEENGRGNFPPRFSGLQFPNYSSELNVNALELDDSALYLCASSHGQLNTEAFFGQGTRLTVV.

CDR3 amino acids: CASSLAEIGEQYF. The CDR3 coding sequence is TGTGCCAGCAGCTTAGCGGAGATAGGCGAGCAGTACTTC. This chain joins TRBV7-9 and TRBJ2-7; D is unclear. V dropped 0 bases and J dropped 6 bases, with 9 bases sitting between them. The germline V gene has CDR1 SEHNR and CDR2 FQNEAQ (reference sequence). CDR3 length: 13 residues. Filled out from reference TRBV7-9 and TRBJ2-7, the complete variable domain reads DTGVSQNPRHKITKRGQNVTFRCDPISEHNRLYWYRQTLGQGPEFLTYFQNEAQLEKSRLLSDRFSAERPKGSFSTLEIQRTEQGDSAMYLCASSLAEIGEQYFGPGTRLTVT.

This chain joins TRBV18 and TRBJ1-4, with 7 bases lining up with TRBD1. V trimming: 5 bases; J trimming: 8 bases; junction bases outside the gene matches: 5. The CDR3 loop spans 13 amino acids. The germline CDR1 and CDR2 sequences are KGHSH and LQKENI. The CDR3 sequence is CASSTGQEEKLFF. CDR3 in DNA: TGTGCCAGCTCAACCGGACAGGAAGAAAAACTGTTTTTT.

This sequence joins TRBV6-6 and TRBJ2-5, with 11 bases aligning to TRBD1. The tail of the sequence fits TRBJ2-7 better, so the J call may be wrong. The CDR3 covers 15 residues. CDR1 MNHNY and CDR2 SVGAGI come from the germline V gene (reference sequence). The CDR3 reads CASQGQGVSAGEQYF. Written as DNA, the CDR3 is TGTGCCAGCCAGGGACAGGGGGTGTCCGCGGGCGAGCAGTACTTC.

The V gene is TRBV6-5, the J gene TRBJ2-3; possible D gene TRBD2, 6 bases. The CDR3 extends over 14 amino acids. Germline V gene data show CDR1 as MNHEY and CDR2 as SVGAGI. Trimming took 3 bases from V and 6 from J, leaving 13 bases between them. The DNA for the CDR3 is TGTGCCAGCAGTTATACGGGAGTGGGGGATACGCAGTATTTT. It codes for CASSYTGVGDTQYF.

To note about this clone: An end of the junction does not agree with germline; a read error may underlie this. The chain carries TRBV12-5 and TRBJ2-7, with a possible D match to TRBD2 (5 bases). Germline V gene sequence: CDR1 LGHNT, CDR2 FRNRAP. The CDR3 contains 14 residues. The CDR3 DNA sequence: TGTGCTGGTGGCTCAACTAGTATGATCGACGAGCAGTACTTC. It specifies CAGGSTSMIDEQYF.

The gene calls are TRBV4-1 and TRBJ1-1; D remains unclear. In germline, CDR1 is MGHRA, CDR2 YSYEKL. Trimming removed 7 bases at V and 6 bases at J, with 24 bases between. The CDR3 loop spans 16 amino acids. The CDR3 reads CASNHDGVLLGSEAFF. As DNA, the CDR3 is TGCGCCAGCAACCACGATGGGGTTCTACTAGGGTCTGAAGCTTTCTTT.

The V call is TRBV5-1, the J call TRBJ2-3; tentative D call: TRBD2 (8 bases). CDR1 SGHRS and CDR2 YFSETQ come from the germline V gene. V was pared by 2 bases and J by 5 bases, with 15 bases between. The CDR3 extends over 15 amino acids. The CDR3 nucleotides read TGCGCCAGCAGCTTTGGGACTAGGGGGCTAGATACGCAGTATTTT. Translating it yields CASSFGTRGLDTQYF.

The chain employs TRBV19 and TRBJ2-1; D call uncertain. Germline CDR1 and CDR2: LNHDA and SQIVND (reference sequence). Trimming shortened V by 1 base and J by 0 bases, and 4 bases separated the two germline ends. CDR3 length: 14 amino acids. The CDR3 DNA sequence: TGTGCCAGTAGTATAGCTAGCTCCTACAATGAGCAGTTCTTC. The encoded protein is CASSIASSYNEQFF. The whole variable domain, filled in from reference TRBV19 and TRBJ2-1, reads DGGITQSPKYLFRKEGQNVTLSCEQNLNHDAMYWYRQDPGQGLRLIYYSQIVNDFQKGDIAEGYSVSREKKESFPLTVTSAQKNPTAFYLCASSIASSYNEQFFGPGTRLTVL.

This chain connects TRBV10-3 to TRBJ2-3; TRBD2 agrees at 9 bases. The CDR3 has 17 residues. CDR1 is ENHRY, CDR2 SYGVKD, per germline. Unmatched junction bases numbered 16, after V lost 7 bases and J lost 5 bases. The CDR3 sequence is CAIKGFSGRLDQDTQYF. CDR3 sequence (DNA): TGTGCCATCAAGGGGTTCAGCGGGAGGTTAGATCAAGATACGCAGTATTTT.